This T cell receptor (beta chain) was identified during a study of monozygotic twins with inflammatory bowel disease. Study-wide results and limits: Twin pairs that were concordant did not differ from discordant pairs in repertoire similarity, possibly from limited power. No separation of different T cell subtypes was possible.

About this clonotype: Its antigen remains unidentified.

Via template switching, UMIs carrying a 6-nucleotide sample barcode were introduced. TCRdb reprocessed the 5' RACE reads and reports one entry per CDR3 protein, with no DNA. The sample table includes nearly 450,000 distinct CDR3 sequences. Sequencing input: blood. The receptor was derived from a human donor with ulcerative colitis or Crohn's disease, or a healthy co-twin of an affected twin (not recorded which).

This CDR3 is CASSTGGSSSGNTIYF. V gene TRBV2 combines with J gene TRBJ1-3; the TRBD1 assignment by TCRdb is unverifiable without DNA. The CDR3 is made up of 16 amino acids. Germline CDR1 and CDR2: SNHLY and FYNNEI.